The clone carrying this T cell receptor beta chain was seen more than once but under ten times. Its matching antigen is unknown. The source of the sample is a study of CD8 T cells in ankylosing spondylitis. General observations from the study: The study identified a TCR beta motif of 7 or 8 highly homologous variants that appeared characteristic of ankylosing spondylitis blood.

Libraries for TCR beta were made by quantitative 5'-RACE with molecular barcodes. TCRdb analysed the 5' RACE reads with MiXCR anew, one entry per CDR3 protein. The repertoire holds 300,000 to 400,000 distinct CDR3 sequences, about 20% seen once, with about a sixth in the top ten. Trimming shortened V by 3 bases and J by 0 bases, and 10 bases separated the two germline ends. CDR1 WNHNN and CDR2 SYGVQD come from the germline V gene (reference sequence). The CDR3 runs 15 residues. The chain is built from TRBV10-1 and TRBJ2-3; no firm D call. This receptor was obtained from a male donor with ankylosing spondylitis. Sequenced material: blood, either unsorted or a sorted T cell fraction (not recorded which). The CDR3 reads CASSERGLSTDTQYF. DNA for the CDR3: TGCGCCAGCAGTGAAAGAGGCCTCAGCACAGATACGCAGTATTTT.